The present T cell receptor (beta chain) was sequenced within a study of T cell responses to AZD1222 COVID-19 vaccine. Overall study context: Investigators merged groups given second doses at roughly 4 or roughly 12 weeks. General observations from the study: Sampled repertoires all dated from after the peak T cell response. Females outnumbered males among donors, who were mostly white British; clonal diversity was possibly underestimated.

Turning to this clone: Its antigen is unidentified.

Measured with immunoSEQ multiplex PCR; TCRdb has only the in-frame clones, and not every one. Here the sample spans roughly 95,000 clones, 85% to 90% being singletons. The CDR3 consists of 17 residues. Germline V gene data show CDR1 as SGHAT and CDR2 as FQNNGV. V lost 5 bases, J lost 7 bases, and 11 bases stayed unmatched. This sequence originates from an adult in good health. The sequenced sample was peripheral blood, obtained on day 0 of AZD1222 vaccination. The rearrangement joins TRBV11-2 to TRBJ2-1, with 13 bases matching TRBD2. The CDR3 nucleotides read TGTGCCAGCAGCATCAACGGACTAGCGGGAGTGTTGAATGAGCAGTTCTTC. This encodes CASSINGLAGVLNEQFF.